The rows below give T cell receptor beta chains drawn from one sample of a study of radiation and T cells in renal cell carcinoma. The repertoire was sequenced with immunoSEQ multiplex PCR; TCRdb's copy has only in-frame clones and lacks some. The table lists over 60,000 clones, around 78% of them singletons, with roughly 7% in the top ten. Sample: blood, taken from a patient whose treatment included radiotherapy and nephrectomy. Every receptor here comes from a man between 60 and 75 years old with renal cell carcinoma. CDR3s include the opening cysteine and the closing phenylalanine or tryptophan. A D gene is named only where the DNA matches it firmly. Size is omitted from some rows. Given values are once, few, many or a class for expanded clones.

-	-	TRBV4-1	TRBJ1-6	CASSQDGASSSYNSPLHF	TGCGCCAGCAGCCAAGATGGGGCATCGAGCTCCTATAATTCACCCCTCCACTTT
-	TRBD1	TRBV10-3	TRBJ1-1	CATGGRQGMNTEAFF	TGTGCCACCGGAGGCAGACAGGGAATGAACACTGAAGCTTTCTTT
once	TRBD1	TRBV5-6	TRBJ1-1	CASSLDRVRALMNTEAFF	TGTGCCAGCAGCTTAGACAGGGTAAGGGCCCTGATGAACACTGAAGCTTTCTTT
few	TRBD1	TRBV6-5	TRBJ2-1	CASRQGAEQFF	TGTGCCAGCAGACAGGGGGCTGAGCAGTTCTTC
-	TRBD1	TRBV19	TRBJ2-5	CASSTGTGEETQYF	TGTGCCAGTAGTACCGGGACAGGGGAAGAGACCCAGTACTTC
-	-	TRBV5-6	TRBJ1-2	CASSLEVGALYGYTF	TGTGCCAGCAGCTTGGAGGTGGGGGCACTTTATGGCTACACCTTC
-	-	TRBV19	TRBJ1-2	CASSPRRAGDGYTF	TGTGCCAGTAGCCCAAGGCGAGCAGGGGATGGCTACACCTTC
-	-	TRBV15	TRBJ1-2	CATRRDGRNYGYTF	TGTGCCACCCGGAGGGACGGACGTAACTATGGCTACACCTTC
-	-	TRBV5-1	TRBJ1-1	CASSPPGDLGTFF	TGCGCCAGCAGCCCCCCTGGGGACCTCGGAACTTTCTTT
few	-	TRBV30	TRBJ1-1	CAWSTRITRADTEAFF	TGTGCCTGGAGTACTCGTATCACACGTGCCGACACTGAAGCTTTCTTT
-	-	TRBV7-9	TRBJ1-2	CASSSEGNYGYTF	TGTGCCAGCAGCTCAGAAGGGAACTATGGCTACACCTTC
-	TRBD2	TRBV9	TRBJ2-3	CASSVRGGGDTQYF	TGTGCCAGCAGCGTAAGAGGCGGGGGGGATACGCAGTATTTT
-	-	TRBV12-5	TRBJ1-4	CASGLLPGAEKLFF	TGTGCTAGTGGTTTACTGCCGGGGGCTGAAAAACTGTTTTTT
-	TRBD1	TRBV29-1	TRBJ1-2	CSVDYRGLGGYTF	TGCAGCGTCGATTACAGGGGGCTAGGAGGCTACACCTTC
-	-	TRBV18	TRBJ2-3	CASSLGYSTDTQYF	TGTGCCAGCTCACTAGGTTACAGCACAGATACGCAGTATTTT
-	-	TRBV27	TRBJ1-2	CASSLAGTSYGYTF	TGTGCCAGCAGTTTGGCAGGGACATCCTATGGCTACACCTTC
-	-	TRBV12-5	TRBJ1-1	CASDMGNTEAFF	TGTGCTAGTGATATGGGGAACACTGAAGCTTTCTTT
-	-	TRBV6-5	TRBJ1-2	CASSYPGERGGYTF	TGTGCCAGCAGTTATCCAGGGGAGCGCGGTGGCTACACCTTC
few	TRBD2	TRBV5-4	TRBJ2-1	CASSLLGLAGAYNEQFF	TGTGCCAGCAGCTTGTTAGGACTAGCGGGAGCCTACAATGAGCAGTTCTTC
-	-	TRBV29-1	TRBJ1-2	CSVEEQGVGYGYTF	TGCAGCGTTGAAGAGCAGGGTGTTGGGTATGGCTACACCTTC
-	-	TRBV6-4	TRBJ2-3	CASGPQKGDTQYF	TGTGCCAGCGGCCCCCAAAAAGGAGATACGCAGTATTTT
-	-	TRBV27	TRBJ2-7	CASSLTASYEQYF	TGTGCCAGCAGTTTAACAGCGAGCTACGAGCAGTACTTC
-	TRBD2	TRBV7-8	TRBJ2-1	CASSFIVAGGEYNEQFF	TGTGCCAGCAGCTTTATTGTGGCGGGAGGGGAATACAATGAGCAGTTCTTC
-	-	TRBV29-1	TRBJ2-6	CSVTAPGTSYSGANVLTF	TGCAGCGTTACCGCACCCGGGACTTCATACTCTGGGGCCAACGTCCTGACTTTC
-	TRBD1	TRBV6-4	TRBJ2-6	CASSAQGDGANVLTF	TGTGCCAGCAGTGCACAGGGGGACGGGGCCAACGTCCTGACTTTC
-	-	TRBV5-6	TRBJ1-3	CASSFGGTGNTIYF	TGTGCCAGCAGCTTCGGGGGTACCGGAAACACCATATATTTT
few	-	TRBV9	TRBJ1-1	CASSVRDANTEAFF	TGTGCCAGCAGCGTAAGGGATGCCAACACTGAAGCTTTCTTT
once	-	TRBV11-3	TRBJ2-3	CASSNRDSTDTQYF	TGTGCCAGCAGCAACCGGGACAGCACAGATACGCAGTATTTT